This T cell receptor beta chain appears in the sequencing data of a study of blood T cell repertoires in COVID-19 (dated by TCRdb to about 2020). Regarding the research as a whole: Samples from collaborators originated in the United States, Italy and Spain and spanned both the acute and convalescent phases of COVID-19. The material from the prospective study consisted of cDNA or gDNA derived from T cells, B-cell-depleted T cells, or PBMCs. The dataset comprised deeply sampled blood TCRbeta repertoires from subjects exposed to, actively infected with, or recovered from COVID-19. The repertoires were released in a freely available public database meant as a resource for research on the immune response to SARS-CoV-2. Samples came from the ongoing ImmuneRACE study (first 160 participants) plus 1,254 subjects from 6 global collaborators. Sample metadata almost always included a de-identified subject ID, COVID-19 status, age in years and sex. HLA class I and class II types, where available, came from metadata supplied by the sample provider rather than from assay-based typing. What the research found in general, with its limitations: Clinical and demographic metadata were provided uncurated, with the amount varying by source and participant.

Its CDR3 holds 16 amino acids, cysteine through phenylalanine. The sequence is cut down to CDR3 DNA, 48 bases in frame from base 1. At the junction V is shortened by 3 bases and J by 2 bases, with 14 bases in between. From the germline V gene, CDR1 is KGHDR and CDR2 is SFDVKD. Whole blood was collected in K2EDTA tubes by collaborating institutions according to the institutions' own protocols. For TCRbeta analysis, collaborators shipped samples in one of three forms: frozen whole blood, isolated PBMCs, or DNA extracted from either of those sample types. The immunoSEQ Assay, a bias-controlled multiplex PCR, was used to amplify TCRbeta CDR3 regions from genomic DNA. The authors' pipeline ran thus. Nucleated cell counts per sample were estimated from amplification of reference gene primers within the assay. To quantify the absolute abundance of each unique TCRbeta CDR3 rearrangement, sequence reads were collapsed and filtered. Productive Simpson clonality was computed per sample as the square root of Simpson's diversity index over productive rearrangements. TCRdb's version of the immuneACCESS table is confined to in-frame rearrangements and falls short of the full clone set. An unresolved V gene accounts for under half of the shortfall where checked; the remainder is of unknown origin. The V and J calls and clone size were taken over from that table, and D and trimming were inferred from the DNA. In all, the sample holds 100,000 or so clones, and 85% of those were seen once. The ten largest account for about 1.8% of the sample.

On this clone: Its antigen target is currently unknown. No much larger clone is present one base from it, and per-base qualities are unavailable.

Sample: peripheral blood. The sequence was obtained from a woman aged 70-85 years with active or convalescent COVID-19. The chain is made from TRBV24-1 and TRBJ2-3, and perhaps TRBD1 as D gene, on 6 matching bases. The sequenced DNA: TGTGCCACCAGTGATCGCGGAGGACAGTCCACAGATACGCAGTATTTT. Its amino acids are CATSDRGGQSTDTQYF.